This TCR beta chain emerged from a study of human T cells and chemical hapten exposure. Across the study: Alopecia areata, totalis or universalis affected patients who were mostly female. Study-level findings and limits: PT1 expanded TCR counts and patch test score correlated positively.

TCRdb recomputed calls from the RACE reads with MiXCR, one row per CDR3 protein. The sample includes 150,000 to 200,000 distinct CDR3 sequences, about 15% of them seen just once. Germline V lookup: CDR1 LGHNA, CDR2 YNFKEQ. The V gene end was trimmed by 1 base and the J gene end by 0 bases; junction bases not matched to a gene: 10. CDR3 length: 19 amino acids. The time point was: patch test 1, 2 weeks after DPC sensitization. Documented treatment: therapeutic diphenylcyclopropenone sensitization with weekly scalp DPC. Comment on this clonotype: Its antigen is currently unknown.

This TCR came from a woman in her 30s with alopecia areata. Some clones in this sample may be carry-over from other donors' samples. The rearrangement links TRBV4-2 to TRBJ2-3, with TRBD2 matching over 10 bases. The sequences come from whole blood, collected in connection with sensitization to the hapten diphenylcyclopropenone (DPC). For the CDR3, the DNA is TGTGCCAGCAGCCAAGGTGTTAGCGGGGGGCTCCGCAGCACAGATACGCAGTATTTT. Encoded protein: CASSQGVSGGLRSTDTQYF.